This paragraph covers one T cell receptor beta chain sequence. The CDR3 is made up of 15 amino acids. The V end lost 5 bases, the J end lost 0 bases, and 11 bases lay between the germline ends. Germline-derived CDR1 and CDR2 are SGHNT and YENEEA. The data were obtained in a study of cytomegalovirus exposure and HLA in healthy donors. Study at large: Falling in the Caucasian-associated ancestry cluster were 80% to 85% of 300 to 500 genotyped donors.

Vbeta (60) and Jbeta (13) primers were used in the PCR. The table came from immunoSEQ multiplex PCR; TCRdb's copy has only in-frame clones and leaves some out. The repertoire holds more than 85,000 clones, with about four fifths as singletons. The chain couples TRBV11-3 to TRBJ2-1, with D uncertain. Sequencing used PBMCs. This TCR came from a woman aged 30 to 39 in good health and CMV-seronegative. CDR3 sequence (DNA): TGTGCCAGCAGCAGCCGGGTTCTCTCCTACAATGAGCAGTTCTTC. Residues: CASSSRVLSYNEQFF.